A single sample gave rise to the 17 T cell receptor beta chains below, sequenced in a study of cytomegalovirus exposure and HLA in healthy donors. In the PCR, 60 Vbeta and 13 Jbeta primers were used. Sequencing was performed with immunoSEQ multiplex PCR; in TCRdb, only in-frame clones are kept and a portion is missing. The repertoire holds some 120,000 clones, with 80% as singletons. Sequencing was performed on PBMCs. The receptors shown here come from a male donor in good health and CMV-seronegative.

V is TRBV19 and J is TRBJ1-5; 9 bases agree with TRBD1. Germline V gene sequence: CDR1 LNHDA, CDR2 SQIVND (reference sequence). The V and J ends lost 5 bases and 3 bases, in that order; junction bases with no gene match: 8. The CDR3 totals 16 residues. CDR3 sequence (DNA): TGTGCCAGTAGTCCCCGACAGGGGGAATTCAATCAGCCCCAGCATTTT. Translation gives CASSPRQGEFNQPQHF. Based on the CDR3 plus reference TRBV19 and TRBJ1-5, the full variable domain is DGGITQSPKYLFRKEGQNVTLSCEQNLNHDAMYWYRQDPGQGLRLIYYSQIVNDFQKGDIAEGYSVSREKKESFPLTVTSAQKNPTAFYLCASSPRQGEFNQPQHFGDGTRLSIL.

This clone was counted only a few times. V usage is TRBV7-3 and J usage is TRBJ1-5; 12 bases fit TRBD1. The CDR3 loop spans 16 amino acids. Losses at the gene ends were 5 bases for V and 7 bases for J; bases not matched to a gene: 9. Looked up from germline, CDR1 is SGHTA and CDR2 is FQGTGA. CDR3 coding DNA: TGTGCCAGCAGCCCCGGGACAGGGGGCGCGGGGCAGCCCCAGCATTTT. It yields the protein CASSPGTGGAGQPQHF. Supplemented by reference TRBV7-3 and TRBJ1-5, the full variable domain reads GAGVSQTPSNKVTEKGKYVELRCDPISGHTALYWYRQSLGQGPEFLIYFQGTGAADDSGLPNDRFFAVRPEGSVSTLKIQRTERGDSAVYLCASSPGTGGAGQPQHFGDGTRLSIL.

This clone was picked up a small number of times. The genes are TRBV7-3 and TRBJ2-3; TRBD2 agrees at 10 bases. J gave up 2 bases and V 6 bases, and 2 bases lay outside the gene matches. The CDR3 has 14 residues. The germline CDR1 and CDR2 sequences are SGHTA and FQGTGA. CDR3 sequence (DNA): TGTGCCAGCAGAGCGGGGGGGGCCACAGATACGCAGTATTTT. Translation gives CASRAGGATDTQYF.

The CDR3 is CARARVGDYEQYF. As DNA, the CDR3 is TGTGCCAGGGCTAGAGTCGGGGACTACGAGCAGTACTTC. The chain joins TRBV25-1 to TRBJ2-7, with D maybe TRBD2 (5 bases). In germline, CDR1 is MGHDK, CDR2 SYGVNS. The ends were cut back, 9 bases at V and 3 bases at J, with 15 bases in the middle. CDR3 length: 13 amino acids.

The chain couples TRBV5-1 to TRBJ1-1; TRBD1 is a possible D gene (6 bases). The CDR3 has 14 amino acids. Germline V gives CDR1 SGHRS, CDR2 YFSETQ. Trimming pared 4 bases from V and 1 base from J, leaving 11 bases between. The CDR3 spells CASSQGHANTEAFF. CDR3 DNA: TGCGCCAGCAGCCAGGGACACGCGAACACTGAAGCTTTCTTT.

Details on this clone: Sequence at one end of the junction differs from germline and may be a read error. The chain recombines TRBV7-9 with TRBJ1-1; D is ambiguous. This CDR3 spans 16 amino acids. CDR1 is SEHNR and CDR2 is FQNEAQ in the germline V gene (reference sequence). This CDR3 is CSSSFRPTVVNTEAFF. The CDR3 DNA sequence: TGTTCCAGCAGCTTCCGGCCTACAGTGGTGAACACTGAAGCTTTCTTT.

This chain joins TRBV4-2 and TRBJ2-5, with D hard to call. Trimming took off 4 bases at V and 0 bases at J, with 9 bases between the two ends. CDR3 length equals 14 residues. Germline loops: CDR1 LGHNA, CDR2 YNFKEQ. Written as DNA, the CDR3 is TGTGCCAGCAGCCCTGGCGGAGACCAAGAGACCCAGTACTTC. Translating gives CASSPGGDQETQYF.

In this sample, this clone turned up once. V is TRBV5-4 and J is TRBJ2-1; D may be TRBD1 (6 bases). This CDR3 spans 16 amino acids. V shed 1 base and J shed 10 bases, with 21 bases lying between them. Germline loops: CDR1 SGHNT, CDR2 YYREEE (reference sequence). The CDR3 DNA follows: TGTGCCAGCAGCTTGAAAGGGCAGGGGTCCCCCAGGGAGCAGTTCTTC. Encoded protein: CASSLKGQGSPREQFF.

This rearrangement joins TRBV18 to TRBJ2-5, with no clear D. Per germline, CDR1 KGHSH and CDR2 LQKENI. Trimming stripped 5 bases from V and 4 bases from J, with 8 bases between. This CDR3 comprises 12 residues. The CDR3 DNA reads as TGTGCCAGCTCAGGCTCCCCAGAGACCCAGTACTTC. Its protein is CASSGSPETQYF.

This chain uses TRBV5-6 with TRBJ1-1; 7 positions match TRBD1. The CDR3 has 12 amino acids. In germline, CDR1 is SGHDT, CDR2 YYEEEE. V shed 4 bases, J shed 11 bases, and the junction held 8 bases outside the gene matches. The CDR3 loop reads CASSRQGGRAFF. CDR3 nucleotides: TGTGCCAGCAGCCGGCAGGGGGGCAGGGCTTTCTTT.

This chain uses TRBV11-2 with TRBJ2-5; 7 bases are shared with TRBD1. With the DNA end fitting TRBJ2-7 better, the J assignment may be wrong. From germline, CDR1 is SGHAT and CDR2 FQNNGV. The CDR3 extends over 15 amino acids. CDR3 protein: CASSLVSGGSYEQYF. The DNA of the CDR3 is TGTGCCAGCAGCTTAGTATCAGGGGGCTCCTACGAGCAGTACTTC.

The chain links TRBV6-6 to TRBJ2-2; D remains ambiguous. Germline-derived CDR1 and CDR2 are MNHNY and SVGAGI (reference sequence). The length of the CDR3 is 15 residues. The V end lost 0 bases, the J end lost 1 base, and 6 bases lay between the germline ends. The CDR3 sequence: CASSYSAENTGELFF. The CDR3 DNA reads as TGTGCCAGCAGTTACTCGGCGGAGAACACCGGGGAGCTGTTTTTT.

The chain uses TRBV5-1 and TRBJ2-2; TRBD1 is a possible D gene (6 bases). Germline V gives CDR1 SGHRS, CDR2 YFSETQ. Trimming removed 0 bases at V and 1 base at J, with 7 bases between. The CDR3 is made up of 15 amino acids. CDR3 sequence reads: CASSLEGQNTGELFF. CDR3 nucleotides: TGCGCCAGCAGCTTGGAGGGACAGAACACCGGGGAGCTGTTTTTT.

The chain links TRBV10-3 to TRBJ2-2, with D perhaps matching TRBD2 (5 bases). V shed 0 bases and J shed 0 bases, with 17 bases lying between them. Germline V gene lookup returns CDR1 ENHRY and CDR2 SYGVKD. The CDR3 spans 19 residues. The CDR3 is CAISESVSRRRSNTGELFF. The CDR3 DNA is TGTGCCATCAGTGAGTCTGTCTCGAGGAGGAGATCGAACACCGGGGAGCTGTTTTTT.

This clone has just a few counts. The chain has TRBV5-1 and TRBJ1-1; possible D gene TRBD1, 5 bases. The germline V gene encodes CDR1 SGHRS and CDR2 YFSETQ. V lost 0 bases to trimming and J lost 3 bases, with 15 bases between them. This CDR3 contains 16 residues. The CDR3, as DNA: TGCGCCAGCAGCTTGGGTCGAGGAGGGGTGGACACTGAAGCTTTCTTT. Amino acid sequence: CASSLGRGGVDTEAFF.

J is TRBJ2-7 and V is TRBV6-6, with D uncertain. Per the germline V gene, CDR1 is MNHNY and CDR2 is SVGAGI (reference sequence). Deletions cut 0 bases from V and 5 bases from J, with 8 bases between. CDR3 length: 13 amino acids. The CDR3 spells CASSYSFRDEQYF. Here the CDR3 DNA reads TGTGCCAGCAGTTACTCGTTCCGAGACGAGCAGTACTTC.

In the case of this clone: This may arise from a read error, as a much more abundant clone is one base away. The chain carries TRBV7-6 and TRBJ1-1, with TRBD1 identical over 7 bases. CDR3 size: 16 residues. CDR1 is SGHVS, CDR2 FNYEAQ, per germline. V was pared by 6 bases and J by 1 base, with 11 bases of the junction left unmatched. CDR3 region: CASSVGGRGKNTEAFF. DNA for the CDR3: TGTGCCAGCAGTGTGGGAGGCAGGGGGAAGAACACTGAAGCTTTCTTT.